These 24 T cell receptor beta chains came from one sample sequenced in a study of blood T cell repertoires in COVID-19. Method: immunoSEQ multiplex PCR; TCRdb's copy keeps in-frame clones and lacks some. Found here are 380,000 or so clones, more than 75% of them singletons; the top ten hold around 1.1%. The sequencing sample was made of peripheral blood. Receptors were obtained from a human donor with acute or convalescent COVID-19. The donor label of this sample is uncertain.

The chain joins TRBV6-6 to TRBJ1-2; 9 bases agree with TRBD1. After removal of 6 bases from V and 7 bases from J, the junction contained 9 bases not matched to a gene. CDR1 MNHNY and CDR2 SVGAGI come from the germline V gene (reference sequence). The CDR3 spans 14 residues. The CDR3 region is CASSRTGEFSGYTF. In nucleotides, the CDR3 is TGTGCCAGCAGCAGGACAGGGGAATTCTCTGGCTACACCTTC.

The V gene is TRBV4-2, the J gene TRBJ1-1; 8 bases are a match to TRBD1. With V trimmed by 3 bases and J by 3 bases, 9 bases remained unmatched. Germline assignment: CDR1 LGHNA and CDR2 YNFKEQ. The CDR3 is made up of 16 amino acids. The CDR3 region is CASSQVAGGADTEAFF. CDR3 in DNA: TGTGCCAGCAGCCAGGTGGCAGGGGGCGCGGACACTGAAGCTTTCTTT.

In its sample, this clone was seen a few times. The V call is TRBV7-8, the J call TRBJ2-2; D is undetermined. Trimming shortened V by 3 bases and J by 7 bases, and 12 bases separated the two germline ends. This CDR3 has 14 amino acids. Germline values: CDR1 SGHVS, CDR2 FQNEAQ. CDR3 sequence (DNA): TGTGCCAGCAGCTTGGTCTATTCGCGCGGGGAGCTGTTTTTT. Protein: CASSLVYSRGELFF. The full variable domain, completed using reference TRBV7-8 and TRBJ2-2, is GAGVSQSPRYKVAKRGQDVALRCDPISGHVSLFWYQQALGQGPEFLTYFQNEAQLDKSGLPSDRFFAERPEGSVSTLKIQRTQQEDSAVYLCASSLVYSRGELFFGEGSRLTVL.

This sequence joins TRBV6-5 and TRBJ2-7, with TRBD2 matching over 9 bases. The germline CDR1 and CDR2 sequences are MNHEY and SVGAGI. The CDR3 covers 15 residues. V lost 6 bases, J lost 2 bases, and 8 bases stayed unmatched. CDR3 sequence: CASRHLSGSPYEQYF. In DNA form, the CDR3 reads TGTGCCAGCAGACACCTTAGCGGGAGTCCCTACGAGCAGTACTTC.

This clone was counted only a few times. This sequence joins TRBV4-2 and TRBJ2-1, with 10 bases identical to TRBD2. The CDR3 consists of 15 residues. Germline trimming cut 2 bases from V and 4 bases from J; bases unmatched to any gene: 2. Germline V gene sequence: CDR1 LGHNA, CDR2 YNFKEQ. The CDR3 spells CASSQTSGDYNEQFF. The CDR3 bases are TGTGCCAGCAGCCAAACTAGCGGGGATTACAATGAGCAGTTCTTC.

The chain couples TRBV30 to TRBJ1-1; D unclear. Trimming stripped 0 bases from V and 1 base from J, with 12 bases between. The germline gives CDR1 GTSNPN, CDR2 SVGIG (reference sequence). This CDR3 has 15 residues. CDR3 nucleotides: TGTGCCTGGAGTGTTCACGCAGCTAGGAACACTGAAGCTTTCTTT. It translates to CAWSVHAARNTEAFF.

This clone was recorded only once. The gene calls are TRBV6-1 and TRBJ2-3; D remains ambiguous. This CDR3 has 16 amino acids. Germline CDR1 and CDR2: MNHNS and SASEGT. Trimming pared 3 bases from V and 0 bases from J, leaving 13 bases between. This CDR3 reads CASSDELLISTDTQYF. The CDR3 DNA reads TGTGCCAGCAGTGATGAGCTGTTGATTAGCACAGATACGCAGTATTTT.

The CDR3 bases are TGTGCCAGTACTCTAAGGGGGAACTCTAACTATGGCTACACCTTC. Its translation is CASTLRGNSNYGYTF. The V and J genes are TRBV19 and TRBJ1-2; the D gene is possibly TRBD1 (6 bases). This CDR3 region has 15 residues. Trimming pared 7 bases from V and 0 bases from J, leaving 15 bases between. Germline lookup yields CDR1 LNHDA and CDR2 SQIVND (reference sequence).

A single count supports this clone. The chain carries TRBV19 and TRBJ2-5, with 10 bases aligning to TRBD1. Germline CDR1 is LNHDA and CDR2 is SQIVND (reference sequence). J gave up 1 base and V 5 bases, and 4 bases lay outside the gene matches. The CDR3 has 15 amino acids. The CDR3 loop reads CASSYGTGVQETQYF. For the CDR3, the DNA is TGTGCCAGTAGTTACGGGACAGGGGTCCAAGAGACCCAGTACTTC.

The rearrangement links TRBV15 to TRBJ1-2, with D perhaps matching TRBD1 (6 bases). This CDR3 region has 13 residues. Germline lookup yields CDR1 LNHNV and CDR2 YYDKDF (reference sequence). Trimming shortened V by 5 bases and J by 2 bases, and 9 bases separated the two germline ends. CDR3 residues: CATSAGQNYGYTF. For the CDR3, the DNA is TGTGCCACCAGCGCCGGACAGAACTATGGCTACACCTTC.

The V gene is TRBV3-1 (or the pseudogene TRBV3-2), the J gene TRBJ1-3; TRBD1 matches 9 bases. The germline CDR1 and CDR2 sequences are LGHDT and YNNKEL (reference sequence). This CDR3 comprises 14 residues. V gave up 4 bases and J gave up 6 bases; unmatched junction bases: 4. Here the CDR3 DNA reads TGTGCCAGCAGCCTTAGGACAGGGGTAAACACCATATATTTT. Protein: CASSLRTGVNTIYF.

This clone turned up a few times. V is TRBV3-1 (or the pseudogene TRBV3-2) and J is TRBJ1-2; 11 nucleotides agree with TRBD1. V lost 6 bases to trimming and J lost 6 bases; unmatched junction nucleotides: 9. This CDR3 has 15 amino acids. Germline CDR1 is LGHDT and CDR2 is YNNKEL (reference sequence). CDR3 region: CASRARDRGTNGYTF. DNA of the CDR3: TGTGCCAGCAGGGCCCGGGACAGGGGGACGAATGGCTACACCTTC.

V and J are TRBV28 and TRBJ1-4; TRBD1 aligns across 9 bases. CDR1 is MDHEN, CDR2 SYDVKM, per germline. V dropped 6 bases and J dropped 4; count of bases not matched to a gene: 3. There are 14 residues in the CDR3. As DNA, the CDR3 is TGTGCCAGCAGGGACAGGGGCGGTAATGAAAAACTGTTTTTT. It translates to CASRDRGGNEKLFF.

The J gene is TRBJ2-7, the V gene TRBV12-3 or TRBV12-4, with D uncertain. With 3 bases removed from V and 3 bases from J, the gap between germline ends came to 6 bases. CDR3 length equals 12 residues. This chain's CDR3 is CASSFGSYEQYF. The DNA of the CDR3 is TGTGCCAGCAGTTTTGGCAGCTACGAGCAGTACTTC.

The rearrangement uses TRBV18 and TRBJ2-2; 7 bases line up with TRBD1. Germline CDR1 and CDR2: KGHSH and LQKENI. The J segment lost 6 bases and the V segment lost 0 bases, leaving 10 bases of the junction unmatched. This CDR3 has 17 residues. CDR3 bases: TGTGCCAGCTCACCACCGAAGGGGGCGACCGGGGCCGGGGAGCTGTTTTTT. Its translation is CASSPPKGATGAGELFF.

This chain joins TRBV5-1 and TRBJ1-6; 7 bases are shared with TRBD1. V dropped 4 bases and J dropped 6; count of bases not matched to a gene: 10. Germline CDR1 and CDR2: SGHRS and YFSETQ. The CDR3 totals 16 residues. CDR3: CASSNTPGQRNSPLHF. CDR3 nucleotide sequence: TGCGCCAGCAGCAACACACCGGGACAGCGTAATTCACCCCTCCACTTT. The variable domain in full, with the rest retrieved from reference TRBV5-1 and TRBJ1-6, is KAGVTQTPRYLIKTRGQQVTLSCSPISGHRSVSWYQQTPGQGLQFLFEYFSETQRNKGNFPGRFSGRQFSNSRSEMNVSTLELGDSALYLCASSNTPGQRNSPLHFGNGTRLTVT.

The gene calls are TRBV18 and TRBJ2-5; 9 bases match TRBD1. The length of the CDR3 is 19 residues. V trimming: 0 bases; J trimming: 4 bases; junction bases outside the gene matches: 15. CDR1 is KGHSH and CDR2 is LQKENI in the germline V gene. The DNA for the CDR3 is TGTGCCAGCTCACCACCATATGCGGGACAGGGAGGATATCTAGAGACCCAGTACTTC. It specifies CASSPPYAGQGGYLETQYF. Using reference TRBV18 and TRBJ2-5 for the parts outside the CDR3, the full variable domain is NAGVMQNPRHLVRRRGQEARLRCSPMKGHSHVYWYRQLPEEGLKFMVYLQKENIIDESGMPKERFSAEFPKEGPSILRIQQVVRGDSAAYFCASSPPYAGQGGYLETQYFGPGTRLLVL.

V is TRBV6-5 and J is TRBJ1-1; 7 bases align to TRBD1. The germline gives CDR1 MNHEY, CDR2 SVGAGI. J lost 4 bases, V lost 6 bases, and 2 bases had no gene match. The CDR3 is 12 amino acids. CDR3 DNA sequence: TGTGCCAGCAGCTGGGACAGCACTGAAGCTTTCTTT. Amino acids: CASSWDSTEAFF.

The chain carries TRBV30 and TRBJ1-3; unclear D gene. The length of the CDR3 is 11 residues. The V end was cut by 2 bases, the J end by 5 bases, with 4 bases between. CDR1 GTSNPN and CDR2 SVGIG come from the germline V gene (reference sequence). DNA of the CDR3: TGTGCCTGGAGTTACAGAAACACCATATATTTT. It is translated as CAWSYRNTIYF.

The CDR3 protein is CASSYSTRGHGYTF. In nucleotides, the CDR3 is TGTGCCAGCAGTTACTCGACCAGGGGGCATGGCTACACCTTC. The chain carries TRBV6-5 and TRBJ1-2; TRBD1 matches 8 bases. This CDR3 spans 14 amino acids. Germline lookup yields CDR1 MNHEY and CDR2 SVGAGI. The V segment lost 0 bases and the J segment 6 bases; nucleotides outside the gene matches: 3.

This sequence joins TRBV5-1 and TRBJ2-1, with D possibly being TRBD1 (5 bases). This CDR3 has 18 amino acids. CDR1 is SGHRS, CDR2 YFSETQ, per germline. With 0 bases removed from V and 3 bases from J, the gap between germline ends came to 19 bases. This CDR3 is CASSLEGLGRLRYNEQFF. As DNA, the CDR3 is TGCGCCAGCAGCTTGGAGGGGCTAGGTCGACTCCGCTACAATGAGCAGTTCTTC.

This chain joins TRBV19 and TRBJ2-2; 7 bases agree with TRBD1. The germline gives CDR1 LNHDA, CDR2 SQIVND (reference sequence). The J segment lost 7 bases and the V segment lost 6 bases, leaving 8 bases of the junction unmatched. The CDR3 covers 14 residues. The chain's CDR3 is CASRLGGIGGELFF. CDR3 DNA: TGTGCCAGTAGACTAGGGGGCATCGGCGGGGAGCTGTTTTTT.

The chain recombines TRBV11-2 with TRBJ2-1, with TRBD2 identical over 8 bases. This CDR3 region has 17 residues. The junction had 14 bases not matched to a gene; V was cut back by 4 bases and J by 6 bases. The germline V gene encodes CDR1 SGHAT and CDR2 FQNNGV. In nucleotides, the CDR3 is TGTGCCAGCAGCTCCCTCCCCCTGTCGGGGGGGAGCAATGAGCAGTTCTTC. This encodes CASSSLPLSGGSNEQFF.

This clone showed up just once. This chain links TRBV18 with TRBJ2-6; no reliable D call. V lost 1 base, J lost 0 bases, and 13 bases lay in between. The CDR3 runs to 18 residues. CDR1 KGHSH and CDR2 LQKENI come from the germline V gene. In DNA form, the CDR3 reads TGTGCCAGCTCACCACGCACCAGGCTGAGCTCTGGGGCCAACGTCCTGACTTTC. It codes for CASSPRTRLSSGANVLTF.